This TCR beta chain was recorded in a study of T cells in Graves' hyperthyroidism and ophthalmopathy. Study background: The initial diagnosis was the point when peripheral blood was collected, ahead of any treatment. Study-level findings and limits: Blood also showed most of the thyroid clonotypes that were expanded above 0.001.

RNA transcripts provided the source from which TCR beta CDR3 regions were amplified. A first-round RT-PCR of the TCR CDR3 used the HTBI primer set. MiXCR was run by TCRdb on the multiplex PCR reads, yielding one entry per CDR3 protein. Counted here are just under 750,000 distinct CDR3 sequences, 30% to 40% occurring once; the ten biggest clones make up 31%. This clonotype showed up just a few times. Its antigen is currently unknown. V lost 5 bases, J lost 6 bases, and 8 bases stayed unmatched. The length of the CDR3 is 15 residues. Looked up from germline, CDR1 is MDHEN and CDR2 is SYDVKM. The PBMCs were sourced from fresh peripheral blood (10 ml).

This TCR was sampled from a middle-aged woman with Graves' hyperthyroidism. The V gene is TRBV28, the J gene TRBJ1-5; 9 positions agree with TRBD1. The source material was blood. Here the CDR3 reads CASSPTTGGVQPQHF. CDR3 nucleotides: TGTGCCAGCAGTCCGACGACAGGGGGGGTTCAGCCCCAGCATTTT.